The 20 T cell receptor beta chains reported below all come from one sample, sequenced in a study of blood T cell repertoires in COVID-19. This table comes from immunoSEQ multiplex PCR, and its TCRdb copy is limited to in-frame clones, with some not included. This sample carries about 210,000 clones, about 79% of them seen once, and the ten largest clones take more than 9%. Sequencing used peripheral blood. The receptors here all came from a man aged 50 to 60 with active or convalescent COVID-19.

The J gene is TRBJ1-5, the V gene TRBV7-9, with 9 bases that match TRBD1. The trim removed 5 bases at V and 4 bases at J, leaving 3 bases unmatched. Germline values: CDR1 SEHNR, CDR2 FQNEAQ (reference sequence). The CDR3 has 14 residues. This CDR3 reads CASSVGTGNQPQHF. CDR3 in DNA: TGTGCCAGCAGCGTAGGGACAGGGAATCAGCCCCAGCATTTT. Drawing the rest from reference TRBV7-9 and TRBJ1-5, the complete variable domain is DTGVSQNPRHKITKRGQNVTFRCDPISEHNRLYWYRQTLGQGPEFLTYFQNEAQLEKSRLLSDRFSAERPKGSFSTLEIQRTEQGDSAMYLCASSVGTGNQPQHFGDGTRLSIL.

This clone has just a few counts. This chain connects TRBV30 to TRBJ1-2; 9 nucleotides line up with TRBD1. Germline trimming cut 5 bases from V and 4 bases from J; bases unmatched to any gene: 14. The germline V gene encodes CDR1 GTSNPN and CDR2 SVGIG (reference sequence). This CDR3 has 16 residues. CDR3 DNA: TGTGCCTGGGTCCGGGACAGGGCTACCAAAGGCTATGGCTACACCTTC. Protein product: CAWVRDRATKGYGYTF.

The rearrangement links TRBV12-3 or TRBV12-4 to TRBJ1-1; 7 bases are a match to TRBD1. This CDR3 has 13 residues. Trimming took 3 bases from V and 4 from J; bases not matched to a gene: 2. The CDR3, as DNA: TGTGCCAGCAGTTTTACAGGGGCCACTGAAGCTTTCTTT. Translation gives CASSFTGATEAFF.

V is TRBV27 and J is TRBJ1-2; D is possibly TRBD1 (5 bases). The CDR3 covers 13 residues. Per germline, CDR1 MNHEY and CDR2 SMNVEV (reference sequence). Trimming took off 3 bases at V and 5 bases at J, with 10 bases between the two ends. DNA for the CDR3: TGTGCCAGCAGTTTTGGGGCCCATTATGGCTACACCTTC. Protein: CASSFGAHYGYTF.

V and J are TRBV7-2 and TRBJ2-7, with unresolved D. This CDR3 has 13 amino acids. V lost 1 base, J lost 2 bases, and 6 bases lay in between. Germline-derived CDR1 and CDR2 are SGHTA and FQGNSA. CDR3 amino acids: CASSLDSTYEQYF. The CDR3 nucleotides read TGTGCCAGCAGCTTAGATTCCACCTACGAGCAGTACTTC.

The rearrangement links TRBV6-1 to TRBJ2-2, with D hard to call. The CDR3 loop spans 16 amino acids. Germline CDR1 MNHNS, CDR2 SASEGT. The V and J ends lost 2 bases and 0 bases respectively, with 10 bases between them. The CDR3 bases are TGTGCCAGCAGTGAATTATTAGCCGCGAACACCGGGGAGCTGTTTTTT. Its translation: CASSELLAANTGELFF.

V is TRBV28 and J is TRBJ1-4; TRBD1 might be the D (5 bases). V lost 4 bases and J lost 7, with 19 bases in between. This CDR3 comprises 16 residues. Germline V gives CDR1 MDHEN, CDR2 SYDVKM. In DNA, the CDR3 is TGTGCCAGCAGTTCCAACCCGGGGGTTCAGGGTGAAAAACTGTTTTTT. This encodes CASSSNPGVQGEKLFF.

The V gene is TRBV7-3, the J gene TRBJ2-1; 9 nucleotides align to TRBD2. The CDR3 covers 15 residues. J was trimmed by 6 bases and V by 2 bases; bases with no gene match: 5. Germline CDR1 SGHTA, CDR2 FQGTGA. As DNA, the CDR3 is TGTGCCAGCAGCTTAGGGGGCGGGAGGGCCAATGAGCAGTTCTTC. Its translation: CASSLGGGRANEQFF.

The V call is TRBV12-3 or TRBV12-4, the J call TRBJ1-1; TRBD1 agrees at 9 bases. V lost 4 bases and J lost 3; bases outside the gene matches: 0. The CDR3 totals 13 residues. The CDR3 DNA follows: TGTGCCAGCAGTTGGGACAGGGACACTGAAGCTTTCTTT. It codes for CASSWDRDTEAFF.

The V and J genes are TRBV7-7 and TRBJ1-3; 12 nucleotides line up with TRBD1. This CDR3 has 15 residues. CDR1 and CDR2 from the germline V gene are SSHAT and FNYEAQ (reference sequence). V lost 5 bases and J lost 4; bases outside the gene matches: 3. CDR3 loop: CASSEGQGAGNTIYF. CDR3 nucleotide sequence: TGTGCCAGCAGCGAGGGACAGGGGGCCGGAAACACCATATATTTT. Combining the CDR3 with reference TRBV7-7 and TRBJ1-3 gives the whole variable domain GAGVSQSPRYKVTKRGQDVTLRCDPISSHATLYWYQQALGQGPEFLTYFNYEAQPDKSGLPSDRFSAERPEGSISTLTIQRTEQRDSAMYRCASSEGQGAGNTIYFGEGSWLTVV.

This chain links TRBV7-9 with TRBJ1-4, with D perhaps matching TRBD1 (5 bases). V gave up 2 bases and J gave up 4 bases, with 14 bases separating them. CDR1 SEHNR and CDR2 FQNEAQ come from the germline V gene (reference sequence). CDR3 length: 16 amino acids. In DNA form, the CDR3 reads TGTGCCAGCAGCTTAAAGGGGTCCCGAGTTAATGAAAAACTGTTTTTT. Protein sequence: CASSLKGSRVNEKLFF.

This chain uses TRBV6-5 with TRBJ2-2, with D uncertain. V lost 5 bases and J 2 bases, leaving 12 bases between the germline ends. This CDR3 has 15 residues. Germline lookup yields CDR1 MNHEY and CDR2 SVGAGI. The CDR3 spells CASSPLTLNTGELFF. In nucleotides, the CDR3 is TGTGCCAGCAGTCCTCTAACCTTAAACACCGGGGAGCTGTTTTTT.

V and J are TRBV5-6 and TRBJ1-6; the D gene is possibly TRBD1 (5 bases). With 2 bases removed from V and 6 bases from J, the gap between germline ends came to 9 bases. Germline loops: CDR1 SGHDT, CDR2 YYEEEE. The CDR3 is 14 residues long. The CDR3 protein is CASSFAGPNSPLHF. In DNA form, the CDR3 reads TGTGCCAGCAGCTTTGCGGGGCCTAATTCACCCCTCCACTTT.

The rearrangement joins TRBV2 to TRBJ2-6, with 8 bases matching TRBD1. This CDR3 contains 14 residues. Germline assignment: CDR1 SNHLY and CDR2 FYNNEI. The V gene end was trimmed by 7 bases and the J gene end by 3 bases; junction bases not matched to a gene: 2. In nucleotides, the CDR3 is TGTGCCAGCACCGGGACAGGTGGGGCCAACGTCCTGACTTTC. Protein product: CASTGTGGANVLTF.

This clone was counted a few times. V gene TRBV7-9 combines with J gene TRBJ2-3; the match to TRBD2 covers 8 bases. V lost 5 bases and J lost 2; bases outside the gene matches: 9. The CDR3 extends over 16 amino acids. CDR1 SEHNR and CDR2 FQNEAQ come from the germline V gene (reference sequence). The CDR3 coding sequence is TGTGCCAGCAGCCCCGGGACTAGGTCAACCACAGATACGCAGTATTTT. Its protein product is CASSPGTRSTTDTQYF.

This clone was seen a handful of times. The chain links TRBV7-2 to TRBJ2-3; D is unresolved. The germline gives CDR1 SGHTA, CDR2 FQGNSA. V dropped 2 bases and J dropped 10 bases, with 13 bases sitting between them. This CDR3 spans 13 amino acids. The CDR3 nucleotides are TGTGCCAGCAGCTTAAAGGTAGAGACTCCGCAGTATTTT. Its translation is CASSLKVETPQYF.

V is TRBV29-1 and J is TRBJ2-1; 16 nucleotides match TRBD2. The CDR3 has 17 residues. V gave up 6 bases and J gave up 2 bases; unmatched junction bases: 7. CDR1 is SQVTM, CDR2 ANQGSEA, per germline. CDR3 sequence (DNA): TGCAGCGTCGGGACTAGCGGGAGGGGTCGGGCCTACAATGAGCAGTTCTTC. This sequence encodes CSVGTSGRGRAYNEQFF.

The V gene is TRBV24-1, the J gene TRBJ2-5, with D perhaps TRBD1 (6 bases). Germline V gives CDR1 KGHDR, CDR2 SFDVKD. With 2 bases removed from V and 5 bases from J, the gap between germline ends came to 8 bases. CDR3 size: 13 residues. The CDR3 loop is CATSDSGEETQYF. For the CDR3, the DNA is TGTGCCACCAGTGATTCAGGGGAGGAGACCCAGTACTTC.

The chain couples TRBV5-6 to TRBJ2-3; D not certain. Germline V lookup: CDR1 SGHDT, CDR2 YYEEEE. The V end was cut by 4 bases, the J end by 6 bases, with 18 bases between. The CDR3 contains 15 residues. CDR3 region: CASSPLGLSSDTQYF. The CDR3 DNA sequence: TGTGCCAGCAGCCCCTTGGGCTTGAGCTCCGATACGCAGTATTTT.

This rearrangement joins TRBV5-6 to TRBJ2-7, with 9 bases lining up with TRBD1. The CDR3 is 15 residues long. Germline V gene data show CDR1 as SGHDT and CDR2 as YYEEEE. With 1 base clipped from V and 2 bases from J, the junction kept 4 bases outside the gene matches. The CDR3 DNA reads as TGTGCCAGCAGCTTGAGGAGACAGGGGGCCTACGAGCAGTACTTC. It codes for CASSLRRQGAYEQYF.